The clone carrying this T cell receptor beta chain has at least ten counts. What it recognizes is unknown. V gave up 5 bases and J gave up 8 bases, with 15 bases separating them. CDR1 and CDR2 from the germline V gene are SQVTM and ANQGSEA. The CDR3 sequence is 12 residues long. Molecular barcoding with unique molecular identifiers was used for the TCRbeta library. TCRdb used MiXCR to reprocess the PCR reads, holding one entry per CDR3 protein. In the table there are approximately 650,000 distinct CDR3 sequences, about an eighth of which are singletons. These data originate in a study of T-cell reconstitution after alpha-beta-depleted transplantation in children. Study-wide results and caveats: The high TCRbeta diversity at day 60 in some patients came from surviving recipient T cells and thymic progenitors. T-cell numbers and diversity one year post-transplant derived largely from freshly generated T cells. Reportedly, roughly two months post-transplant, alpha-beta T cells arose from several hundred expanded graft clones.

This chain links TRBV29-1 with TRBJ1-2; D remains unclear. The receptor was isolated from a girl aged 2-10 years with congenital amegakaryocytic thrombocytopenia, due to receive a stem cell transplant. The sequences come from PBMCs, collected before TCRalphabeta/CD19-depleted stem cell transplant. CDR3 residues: CSVPGPKSGYTF. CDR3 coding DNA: TGCAGCGTTCCCGGACCCAAATCCGGCTACACCTTC.